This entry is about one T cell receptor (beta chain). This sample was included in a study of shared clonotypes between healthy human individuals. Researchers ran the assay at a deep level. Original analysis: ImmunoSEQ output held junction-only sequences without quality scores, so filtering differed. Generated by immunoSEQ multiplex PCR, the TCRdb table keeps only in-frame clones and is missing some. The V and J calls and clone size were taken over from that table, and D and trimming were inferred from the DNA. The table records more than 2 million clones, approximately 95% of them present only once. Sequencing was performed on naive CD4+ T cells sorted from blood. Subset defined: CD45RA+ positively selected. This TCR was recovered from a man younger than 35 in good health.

The DNA of the CDR3 is TGTGCCAGCAGCCTCTCCGGCGGGGTATTCTACGAGCAGTACTTC. This codes for CASSLSGGVFYEQYF. The V gene is TRBV7-2, the J gene TRBJ2-7, with D perhaps TRBD2 (6 bases). This CDR3 contains 15 residues. In germline, CDR1 is SGHTA, CDR2 FQGNSA. Trimming took off 5 bases at V and 3 bases at J, with 17 bases between the two ends.